The next 30 T cell receptor beta chains were all read from a single sample in a study of PD-L1 blockade in urothelial cancer. Some clones are missing from TCRdb's copy, which holds only in-frame ones; the method was immunoSEQ multiplex PCR. The data contain about 43,000 clones, 85% to 90% of them seen just once; the ten biggest clones take up approximately 14%. Sequencing was performed on PBMCs, taken around atezolizumab (anti-PD-L1) treatment. Every receptor here comes from a woman in her sixties or seventies with urothelial cancer.

The table lists this clone with a few counts. The J gene is TRBJ2-7, the V gene TRBV6-5, with D possibly being TRBD1 (6 bases). V was trimmed by 6 bases and J by 2 bases, leaving 14 bases between them. This CDR3 region has 14 residues. Germline V CDR1 and CDR2: MNHEY, SVGAGI. CDR3 loop: CASRRQVRAYEQYF. CDR3 DNA: TGTGCCAGCAGACGACAGGTGCGTGCCTACGAGCAGTACTTC.

The CDR3 protein is CSVGTDTQYF. CDR3 sequence (DNA): TGCAGTGTCGGCACAGATACGCAGTATTTT. The chain recombines TRBV20-1 with TRBJ2-3; D gene uncertain. The CDR3 sequence is 10 residues long. CDR1 and CDR2 from the germline V gene are DFQATT and SNEGSKA (reference sequence). V was trimmed by 7 bases and J by 1 base, leaving 3 bases between them.

The chain joins TRBV9 to TRBJ2-3, with D possibly being TRBD1 (6 bases). Germline CDR1 and CDR2: SGDLS and YYNGEE. The V end lost 0 bases, the J end lost 8 bases, and 13 bases lay between the germline ends. There are 14 residues in the CDR3. This CDR3 reads CASSVGRGHATQYF. The CDR3 DNA reads as TGTGCCAGCAGCGTAGGCAGGGGCCACGCTACGCAGTATTTT. The variable domain in full, completed from reference TRBV9 and TRBJ2-3, reads DSGVTQTPKHLITATGQRVTLRCSPRSGDLSVYWYQQSLDQGLQFLIQYYNGEERAKGNILERFSAQQFPDLHSELNLSSLELGDSALYFCASSVGRGHATQYFGPGTRLTVL.

J is TRBJ1-1 and V is TRBV18, with D hard to call. The germline gives CDR1 KGHSH, CDR2 LQKENI. This CDR3 has 13 amino acids. V was clipped by 6 bases and J by 0 bases, with 8 bases between them. The CDR3, as DNA: TGTGCCAGCTCCTCCGGAGTGAACACTGAAGCTTTCTTT. Residues: CASSSGVNTEAFF.

V usage is TRBV10-3 and J usage is TRBJ1-5, with D possibly TRBD1 on 5 matching bases. Germline CDR1 and CDR2: ENHRY and SYGVKD. Trimming pared 2 bases from V and 0 bases from J, leaving 11 bases between. The CDR3 sequence is 16 residues long. The CDR3: CAISETRAGSNQPQHF. The CDR3 DNA follows: TGTGCCATCAGTGAGACCAGGGCAGGTAGCAATCAGCCCCAGCATTTT.

The chain has TRBV7-2 and TRBJ2-7; tentative D call: TRBD1 (6 bases). The CDR3 consists of 14 residues. Germline V gives CDR1 SGHTA, CDR2 FQGNSA. V lost 5 bases and J 2 bases, leaving 13 bases between the germline ends. The CDR3 spells CASSLGQLTYEQYF. The DNA of the CDR3 is TGTGCCAGCAGCCTAGGACAGCTTACCTACGAGCAGTACTTC. The full variable domain, its missing parts supplied by reference TRBV7-2 and TRBJ2-7, is GAGVSQSPSNKVTEKGKDVELRCDPISGHTALYWYRQSLGQGLEFLIYFQGNSAPDKSGLPSDRFSAERTGGSVSTLTIQRTQQEDSAVYLCASSLGQLTYEQYFGPGTRLTVT.

The chain employs TRBV14 and TRBJ2-3; TRBD2 might be the D (7 bases). There are 16 residues in the CDR3. Germline lookup yields CDR1 SGHDN and CDR2 FVKESK. V lost 1 base, J lost 3 bases, and 14 bases lay in between. The CDR3 loop is CASSQGWGGRTDTQYF. The CDR3 DNA reads as TGTGCCAGCAGCCAAGGATGGGGGGGGCGAACAGATACGCAGTATTTT.

This clone was seen a few times. The chain carries TRBV28 and TRBJ2-7; D is possibly TRBD2 (8 bases). Germline V gene lookup returns CDR1 MDHEN and CDR2 SYDVKM. V was pared by 8 bases and J by 3 bases, with 20 bases between. The CDR3 has 15 amino acids. CDR3 residues: CASGRGGGRFYEQYF. Here the CDR3 DNA reads TGTGCCAGCGGGCGAGGGGGCGGGAGGTTCTACGAGCAGTACTTC.

This chain uses TRBV28 with TRBJ2-1; 8 positions agree with TRBD1. V was pared by 5 bases and J by 2 bases, with 5 bases of the junction left unmatched. The CDR3 has 15 residues. Germline V CDR1 and CDR2: MDHEN, SYDVKM. CDR3 coding DNA: TGTGCCAGCAGTGGACTCAGGGGGCCCTACAATGAGCAGTTCTTC. Residues: CASSGLRGPYNEQFF.

The J gene is TRBJ2-5, the V gene TRBV28; 8 positions match TRBD1. V shed 6 bases, J shed 5 bases, and the junction held 2 bases outside the gene matches. Germline V gene lookup returns CDR1 MDHEN and CDR2 SYDVKM. This CDR3 is 12 amino acids long. In DNA, the CDR3 is TGTGCCAGCAGGACAGGGGATGAGACCCAGTACTTC. Protein: CASRTGDETQYF.

The V call is TRBV7-9, the J call TRBJ2-2; D is unresolved. Germline V gene lookup returns CDR1 SEHNR and CDR2 FQNEAQ (reference sequence). The CDR3 loop spans 14 amino acids. V lost 5 bases, J lost 3 bases, and 10 bases lay in between. The CDR3 spells CASSEAKYTGELFF. The CDR3 bases are TGTGCCAGCAGCGAGGCCAAGTACACCGGGGAGCTGTTTTTT.

The rearrangement joins TRBV6-5 to TRBJ1-1; 7 bases are a match to TRBD1. Germline CDR1 is MNHEY and CDR2 is SVGAGI. Losses at the gene ends were 6 bases for V and 3 bases for J; bases not matched to a gene: 10. The CDR3 runs 15 residues. The CDR3 DNA reads as TGTGCCAGCAGCCGAGGGGGCGCGGTGTACACTGAAGCTTTCTTT. Protein product: CASSRGGAVYTEAFF.

This chain links TRBV19 with TRBJ1-2, with D possibly TRBD1 on 5 matching bases. With 5 bases removed from V and 10 bases from J, the gap between germline ends came to 14 bases. Per the germline V gene, CDR1 is LNHDA and CDR2 is SQIVND (reference sequence). The CDR3 is made up of 12 amino acids. CDR3 nucleotides: TGTGCCAGTAGTCCATCCCAGGGAACCTACACCTTC. It encodes CASSPSQGTYTF.

This rearrangement joins TRBV27 to TRBJ2-7; 7 positions agree with TRBD2. The CDR3 sequence is 13 residues long. Trimming took 5 bases from V and 5 from J; bases not matched to a gene: 6. Germline assignment: CDR1 MNHEY and CDR2 SMNVEV (reference sequence). The CDR3 loop reads CASSRYREDEQYF. The DNA for the CDR3 is TGTGCCAGCAGTCGTTATCGGGAGGACGAGCAGTACTTC.

V gene TRBV10-3 combines with J gene TRBJ2-7; 11 bases line up with TRBD2. CDR1 is ENHRY and CDR2 is SYGVKD in the germline V gene. J lost 1 base, V lost 3 bases, and 11 bases had no gene match. The CDR3 totals 18 residues. This CDR3 reads CAISEPPPGTSGSYEQYF. The DNA for the CDR3 is TGTGCCATCAGTGAACCCCCACCCGGGACTAGCGGATCCTACGAGCAGTACTTC.

The chain couples TRBV5-6 to TRBJ2-7; 8 bases map to TRBD1. This CDR3 comprises 12 residues. The germline V gene has CDR1 SGHDT and CDR2 YYEEEE. V gave up 2 bases and J gave up 6 bases; unmatched junction bases: 1. The CDR3 nucleotides are TGTGCCAGCAGCTTCAGGGGGCTCGAGCAGTACTTC. Its protein is CASSFRGLEQYF.

The chain has TRBV27 and TRBJ2-1, with unresolved D. The CDR3 spans 15 residues. V lost 6 bases, J lost 7 bases, and 19 bases lay in between. Looked up from germline, CDR1 is MNHEY and CDR2 is SMNVEV (reference sequence). The CDR3 DNA is TGTGCCAGCAGGCCCCAGCGAATTGGATGGAATGAGCAGTTCTTC. Translation gives CASRPQRIGWNEQFF.

The genes are TRBV7-2 and TRBJ2-5; 12 positions agree with TRBD2. There are 14 residues in the CDR3. Germline V CDR1 and CDR2: SGHTA, FQGNSA. The trim removed 5 bases at V and 6 bases at J, leaving 4 bases unmatched. CDR3 DNA: TGTGCCAGCAGCGTACTAGCGGGAGGTCAGACCCAGTACTTC. Protein product: CASSVLAGGQTQYF.

The chain combines TRBV5-1 with TRBJ2-5, with D tentatively TRBD1 (5 bases). CDR1 is SGHRS and CDR2 is YFSETQ in the germline V gene. This CDR3 is built from 16 residues. The V end lost 5 bases, the J end lost 5 bases, and 22 bases lay between the germline ends. CDR3 sequence: CASSPAGRGQWETQYF. CDR3 sequence (DNA): TGCGCCAGCAGTCCCGCCGGTAGGGGCCAATGGGAGACCCAGTACTTC.

The CDR3 here is CSVVGGRTKNTGELFF. CDR3 sequence (DNA): TGCAGCGTTGTTGGAGGCAGGACCAAGAACACCGGGGAGCTGTTTTTT. The rearrangement links TRBV29-1 to TRBJ2-2, with D possibly TRBD2 on 5 matching bases. The CDR3 totals 16 residues. Trimming shortened V by 4 bases and J by 1 base, and 16 bases separated the two germline ends. CDR1 is SQVTM, CDR2 ANQGSEA, per germline.

The chain couples TRBV4-3 to TRBJ2-7; 9 nucleotides agree with TRBD1. With V trimmed by 2 bases and J by 3 bases, 2 bases remained unmatched. The germline V gene has CDR1 LGHNA and CDR2 YSLEER. The length of the CDR3 is 14 residues. CDR3 loop: CASSQQTGGYEQYF. CDR3 DNA: TGCGCCAGCAGCCAACAGACAGGGGGCTACGAGCAGTACTTC.

This chain joins TRBV7-9 and TRBJ2-5; the D gene is possibly TRBD1 (6 bases). The CDR3 totals 15 residues. Germline-derived CDR1 and CDR2 are SEHNR and FQNEAQ (reference sequence). V shed 4 bases and J shed 1 base, with 13 bases lying between them. CDR3 nucleotide sequence: TGTGCCAGCAGCTCACTCACAGGGTTCCAAGAGACCCAGTACTTC. Its translation: CASSSLTGFQETQYF.

J is TRBJ1-2 and V is TRBV5-4, with D perhaps matching TRBD1 (5 bases). The CDR3 totals 14 residues. V was trimmed by 1 base and J by 2 bases, leaving 9 bases between them. Germline loops: CDR1 SGHNT, CDR2 YYREEE (reference sequence). The CDR3 DNA reads TGTGCCAGCAGCTTGCAAGACAGAAACTATGGCTACACCTTC. It specifies CASSLQDRNYGYTF.

This chain connects TRBV11-1 to TRBJ1-2, with TRBD1 identical over 7 bases. Losses at the gene ends were 6 bases for V and 8 bases for J; bases not matched to a gene: 12. The germline CDR1 and CDR2 sequences are SGHAT and FQDESV (reference sequence). The CDR3 sequence is 14 residues long. The CDR3: CASRNTGVSEGYTF. In nucleotides, the CDR3 is TGTGCCAGCAGGAATACAGGGGTCAGCGAGGGCTACACCTTC.

The V and J genes are TRBV6-6 and TRBJ2-7, with 11 bases aligning to TRBD1. V was clipped by 4 bases and J by 4 bases; unmatched bases: 6. Germline lookup yields CDR1 MNHNY and CDR2 SVGAGI (reference sequence). CDR3 length equals 15 residues. This CDR3 reads CASSSPGQGVYEQYF. CDR3 in DNA: TGTGCCAGCAGTTCGCCGGGACAGGGGGTTTACGAGCAGTACTTC.

The V gene is TRBV15, the J gene TRBJ2-1; 9 bases are shared with TRBD1. Germline assignment: CDR1 LNHNV and CDR2 YYDKDF (reference sequence). V trimming: 3 bases; J trimming: 5 bases; junction bases outside the gene matches: 5. This CDR3 is built from 15 residues. This CDR3 reads CATSSYRGLDNEQFF. The CDR3 DNA reads TGTGCCACCAGCAGTTACAGGGGGCTGGACAATGAGCAGTTCTTC.

This clone appeared a single time. The chain recombines TRBV9 with TRBJ2-5; TRBD2 aligns across 7 bases. The ends lost 1 base at V and 5 bases at J; junction bases unmatched: 8. Per germline, CDR1 SGDLS and CDR2 YYNGEE. The length of the CDR3 is 15 residues. The CDR3 nucleotides read TGTGCCAGCAGCGTATGGGGTGGCGGGGGTGAGACCCAGTACTTC. It encodes CASSVWGGGGETQYF.

This rearrangement joins TRBV5-1 to TRBJ1-2; TRBD1 aligns across 11 bases. The CDR3 spans 15 residues. Germline V gene sequence: CDR1 SGHRS, CDR2 YFSETQ. Trimming cost V 0 bases and J 7 bases; bases outside gene matches: 5. The CDR3 reads CASSLDGQGAGGYTF. The CDR3 nucleotides read TGCGCCAGCAGCTTGGACGGACAGGGGGCAGGTGGCTACACCTTC.

This chain uses TRBV5-1 with TRBJ1-3; 7 bases agree with TRBD1. The J segment lost 4 bases and the V segment lost 0 bases, leaving 7 bases of the junction unmatched. CDR3 length: 16 residues. The V gene's germline CDR1 is SGHRS and CDR2 YFSETQ. The DNA for the CDR3 is TGCGCCAGCAGCTTGGCCCCACAGGGGATCGGAAACACCATATATTTT. Translating it yields CASSLAPQGIGNTIYF.

J is TRBJ2-1 and V is TRBV6-4; 12 nucleotides match TRBD2. V lost 6 bases to trimming and J lost 4 bases; unmatched junction nucleotides: 4. Germline V gene data show CDR1 as MRHNA and CDR2 as SNTAGT. This CDR3 has 15 amino acids. CDR3 protein: CASSRLAGDYNEQFF. CDR3 nucleotides: TGTGCCAGCAGCCGACTAGCGGGGGATTACAATGAGCAGTTCTTC.